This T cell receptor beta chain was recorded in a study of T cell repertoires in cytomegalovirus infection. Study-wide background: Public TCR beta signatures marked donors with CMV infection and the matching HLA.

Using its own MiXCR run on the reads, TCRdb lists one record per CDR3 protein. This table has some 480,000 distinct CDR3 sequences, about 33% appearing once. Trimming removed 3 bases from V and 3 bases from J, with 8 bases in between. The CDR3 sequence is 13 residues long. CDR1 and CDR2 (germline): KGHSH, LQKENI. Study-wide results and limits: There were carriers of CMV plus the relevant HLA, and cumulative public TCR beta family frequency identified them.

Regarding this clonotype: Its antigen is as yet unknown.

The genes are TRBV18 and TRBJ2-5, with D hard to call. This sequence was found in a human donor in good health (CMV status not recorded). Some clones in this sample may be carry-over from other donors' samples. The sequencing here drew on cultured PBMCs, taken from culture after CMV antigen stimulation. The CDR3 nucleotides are TGTGCCAGCTCACCCTACGACGAAGAGACCCAGTACTTC. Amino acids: CASSPYDEETQYF.